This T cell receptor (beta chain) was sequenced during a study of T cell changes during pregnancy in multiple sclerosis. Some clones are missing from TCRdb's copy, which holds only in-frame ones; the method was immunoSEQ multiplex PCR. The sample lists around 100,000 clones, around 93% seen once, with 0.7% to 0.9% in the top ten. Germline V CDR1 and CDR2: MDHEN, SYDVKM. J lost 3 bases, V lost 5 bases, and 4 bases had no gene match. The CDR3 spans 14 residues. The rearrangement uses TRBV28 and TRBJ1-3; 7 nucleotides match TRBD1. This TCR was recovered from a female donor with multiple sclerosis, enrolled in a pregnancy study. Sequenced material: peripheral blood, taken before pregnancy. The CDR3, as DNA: TGTGCCAGCAGTACAGGGGTCTTTGGAAACACCATATATTTT. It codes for CASSTGVFGNTIYF. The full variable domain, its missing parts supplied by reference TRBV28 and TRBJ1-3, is DVKVTQSSRYLVKRTGEKVFLECVQDMDHENMFWYRQDPGLGLRLIYFSYDVKMKEKGDIPEGYSVSREKKERFSLILESASTNQTSMYLCASSTGVFGNTIYFGEGSWLTVV.